These 18 T cell receptor beta chains were all obtained from the same sample, sequenced in a study of cytomegalovirus exposure and HLA in healthy donors (TCRdb year 2017). The receptor library was made with the immunoSEQ multiplex PCR assay. The multiplex PCR relied on a mix of 60 forward primers for TCR Vbeta segments and 13 reverse primers for TCR Jbeta segments. The clones in this table, taken by TCRdb from immuneACCESS, are in-frame only. Not every clone is retained; where verified, under half of the shortfall comes from an unresolved V gene, and the cause of the rest is unknown. Across this sample there are 160,000 or so clones, with roughly 85% seen only once. Clones ranked in the top ten supply roughly 2.3% of the sample. The sample was PBMCs. The receptor source for this set is a woman between 18 and 30 years old in good health and CMV-seronegative.

The CDR3 is CASSFYRAYEQYF. The CDR3 nucleotides read TGTGCCAGCAGCTTTTACAGGGCCTACGAGCAGTACTTC. The rearrangement joins TRBV5-8 to TRBJ2-7; tentative D call: TRBD1 (6 bases). The CDR3 has 13 amino acids. Germline V lookup: CDR1 SGHTS, CDR2 YDEGEE. The germline V and J ends were trimmed by 2 bases and 2 bases, with 8 bases remaining between them.

The rearrangement links TRBV7-2 to TRBJ1-2; 9 bases map to TRBD1. Germline CDR1 and CDR2: SGHTA and FQGNSA. V lost 6 bases, J lost 0 bases, and 8 bases stayed unmatched. This CDR3 is 16 amino acids long. CDR3 residues: CASRLPTGGTNYGYTF. The CDR3 coding sequence is TGTGCCAGCAGACTCCCGACAGGGGGAACTAACTATGGCTACACCTTC.

V usage is TRBV2 and J usage is TRBJ2-7; 8 positions match TRBD1. The CDR3 runs 13 residues. Unmatched junction bases numbered 6, after V lost 6 bases and J lost 5 bases. Germline assignment: CDR1 SNHLY and CDR2 FYNNEI. The chain's CDR3 is CASRRTGKDEQYF. The CDR3 bases are TGTGCCAGCAGGCGGACAGGGAAGGACGAGCAGTACTTC. Supplemented by reference TRBV2 and TRBJ2-7, the full variable domain reads EPEVTQTPSHQVTQMGQEVILRCVPISNHLYFYWYRQILGQKVEFLVSFYNNEISEKSEIFDDQFSVERPDGSNFTLKIRSTKLEDSAMYFCASRRTGKDEQYFGPGTRLTVT.

The chain has TRBV7-2 and TRBJ2-7; 8 nucleotides line up with TRBD2. The germline V gene has CDR1 SGHTA and CDR2 FQGNSA. The CDR3 extends over 14 amino acids. After removal of 5 bases from V and 3 bases from J, the junction contained 6 bases not matched to a gene. CDR3 nucleotides: TGTGCCAGCAGCCCGAGACTAGCGATCTACGAGCAGTACTTC. Translated: CASSPRLAIYEQYF. The full variable domain, completed using reference TRBV7-2 and TRBJ2-7, is GAGVSQSPSNKVTEKGKDVELRCDPISGHTALYWYRQSLGQGLEFLIYFQGNSAPDKSGLPSDRFSAERTGGSVSTLTIQRTQQEDSAVYLCASSPRLAIYEQYFGPGTRLTVT.

The genes are TRBV5-1 and TRBJ2-1; tentatively, D is TRBD1 (5 bases). CDR1 SGHRS and CDR2 YFSETQ come from the germline V gene. The V end was cut by 4 bases, the J end by 3 bases, with 8 bases between. This CDR3 spans 13 amino acids. The CDR3 DNA is TGCGCCAGCAGCCCGGACAACTACAATGAGCAGTTCTTC. Protein product: CASSPDNYNEQFF.

This sequence joins TRBV5-1 and TRBJ2-5; tentative D call: TRBD2 (6 bases). The CDR3 consists of 14 residues. V gave up 8 bases and J gave up 5 bases, with 19 bases separating them. CDR1 is SGHRS and CDR2 is YFSETQ in the germline V gene. CDR3 nucleotide sequence: TGCGCCAGTCGCCCTCCCGGGGCGGGGGAGACCCAGTACTTC. Its protein is CASRPPGAGETQYF.

The gene calls are TRBV27 and TRBJ2-7, with TRBD2 identical over 8 bases. The ends lost 5 bases at V and 8 bases at J; junction bases unmatched: 2. Per the germline V gene, CDR1 is MNHEY and CDR2 is SMNVEV (reference sequence). CDR3 length: 11 amino acids. The CDR3 sequence: CASSVAGQQYF. The CDR3 nucleotides are TGTGCCAGCAGTGTAGCGGGGCAGCAGTACTTC.

CDR3 protein: CASSYQGGTYNSPLHF. The CDR3 DNA reads TGTGCCAGCAGTTACCAAGGGGGTACCTATAATTCACCCCTCCACTTT. This sequence joins TRBV6-6 and TRBJ1-6; a possible D gene is TRBD1 (6 bases). Trimming took off 2 bases at V and 2 bases at J, with 10 bases between the two ends. This CDR3 region has 16 residues. Germline V gene lookup returns CDR1 MNHNY and CDR2 SVGAGI (reference sequence).

This clone was counted once. The chain joins TRBV7-2 to TRBJ2-7; 11 positions match TRBD2. CDR1 SGHTA and CDR2 FQGNSA come from the germline V gene. V shed 5 bases and J 5 bases; nucleotides not matched to a gene: 11. The CDR3 contains 16 residues. The CDR3 loop is CASSPEFPGLADEQYF. DNA of the CDR3: TGTGCCAGCAGCCCCGAATTCCCGGGACTAGCGGACGAGCAGTACTTC.

The chain links TRBV5-6 to TRBJ2-1; D possibly corresponds to TRBD1 (6 bases). The length of the CDR3 is 13 residues. Trimming cost V 0 bases and J 5 bases, with 6 bases left between them. CDR1 is SGHDT and CDR2 is YYEEEE in the germline V gene. CDR3 amino acids: CASSLDRDNEQFF. CDR3 nucleotides: TGTGCCAGCAGCTTGGACAGGGACAATGAGCAGTTCTTC.

This sequence joins TRBV28 and TRBJ2-7; tentatively, D is TRBD1 (8 bases). Trimming pared 5 bases from V and 5 bases from J, leaving 25 bases between. Germline CDR1 reads MDHEN; CDR2 reads SYDVKM. The CDR3 length is 17 residues. Here the CDR3 reads CASSGTVGQGGGNEQYF. DNA of the CDR3: TGTGCCAGCAGTGGCACGGTAGGACAGGGCGGGGGAAACGAGCAGTACTTC.

The rearrangement joins TRBV4-2 to TRBJ1-2, with D unclear. The germline gives CDR1 LGHNA, CDR2 YNFKEQ. V lost 0 bases to trimming and J lost 4 bases, with 21 bases between them. This CDR3 has 18 amino acids. The DNA of the CDR3 is TGTGCCAGCAGCCAAGAGGGGATTGGACCGACACGGGGCTATGGCTACACCTTC. It encodes CASSQEGIGPTRGYGYTF.

This sequence joins TRBV9 and TRBJ2-2; D uncertain. The germline V and J ends were trimmed by 3 bases and 1 base, with 10 bases remaining between them. Germline CDR1 reads SGDLS; CDR2 reads YYNGEE. There are 15 residues in the CDR3. The CDR3 nucleotides read TGTGCCAGCAGCGCCCGCCCAGTGAACACCGGGGAGCTGTTTTTT. Protein sequence: CASSARPVNTGELFF.

The chain employs TRBV10-3 and TRBJ2-3; the match to TRBD2 covers 10 bases. Germline CDR1 ENHRY, CDR2 SYGVKD. J was trimmed by 5 bases and V by 8 bases; bases with no gene match: 7. This CDR3 contains 14 residues. DNA of the CDR3: TGTGCCATCGCGAGCGGGAGGGAAGGAGATACGCAGTATTTT. It is translated as CAIASGREGDTQYF.

This chain uses TRBV11-3 with TRBJ2-5; 7 bases align to TRBD2. Trimming removed 3 bases from V and 1 base from J; junction bases left unmatched: 8. Per the germline V gene, CDR1 is SGHNT and CDR2 is YENEEA. The CDR3 extends over 16 amino acids. The CDR3 loop is CASSLGGRATQETQYF. The CDR3 DNA reads as TGTGCCAGCAGCTTGGGGGGGAGGGCAACCCAAGAGACCCAGTACTTC.

The rearrangement uses TRBV7-9 and TRBJ2-1, with TRBD2 identical over 8 bases. V shed 8 bases, J shed 10 bases, and the junction held 25 bases outside the gene matches. CDR1 and CDR2 from the germline V gene are SEHNR and FQNEAQ (reference sequence). The CDR3 covers 18 residues. The CDR3 reads CASSKGGSGGPRVGEQFF. CDR3 DNA sequence: TGTGCCAGCTCGAAGGGTGGTTCGGGAGGGCCCAGGGTAGGAGAGCAGTTCTTC.

The chain has TRBV27 and TRBJ1-4, with a weak D call TRBD1 (6 bases). The CDR3 contains 15 residues. Germline V CDR1 and CDR2: MNHEY, SMNVEV (reference sequence). V was trimmed by 2 bases and J by 14 bases, leaving 21 bases between them. CDR3: CASSLPRTVPIGLFF. The CDR3, as DNA: TGTGCCAGCAGTTTACCACGGACAGTGCCAATTGGGCTGTTTTTT.

The rearrangement uses TRBV6-6 and TRBJ1-6; 8 bases are a match to TRBD1. Germline CDR1 MNHNY, CDR2 SVGAGI (reference sequence). The trim removed 5 bases at V and 7 bases at J, leaving 4 bases unmatched. The CDR3 contains 14 residues. CDR3 nucleotides: TGTGCCAGCAGTCACAGGGGGGAAAATTCACCCCTCCACTTT. Its translation: CASSHRGENSPLHF.